This T cell receptor (beta chain) is drawn from a study of OX40 agonist ivuxolimab in advanced cancers. Autoimmune disease history or systemic immunosuppression disqualified patients. The CDR3 has 17 amino acids. Per the germline V gene, CDR1 is SGHRS and CDR2 is YFSETQ. Trimming removed 3 bases from V and 3 bases from J; junction bases left unmatched: 11. Measured with immunoSEQ multiplex PCR; TCRdb has only the in-frame clones, and not every one. Of 10,000 to 15,000 clones in the sample, about 75% were seen once. The TCR originated in an adult with an advanced solid tumor such as melanoma, head and neck, liver or kidney cancer. The source was CD4+ or CD8+ T cells sorted from blood, collected in a trial of the OX40 agonist ivuxolimab. The chain recombines TRBV5-1 with TRBJ2-7, with TRBD2 matching 11 bases. As DNA, the CDR3 is TGCGCCAGCAGCTCAGAGGGTGGACTAGCGGGTTTCTACGAGCAGTACTTC. Its protein is CASSSEGGLAGFYEQYF.